A single sample is the source of the 11 T cell receptor beta chains below, sequenced in a study of T cell responses to AZD1222 COVID-19 vaccine. Profiled with immunoSEQ multiplex PCR; TCRdb holds only in-frame clones, not every one. The sample lists 60,000 or so clones, roughly 88% occurring once. This specimen was peripheral blood, taken on day 0 of AZD1222 vaccination. The receptors derive from an adult in good health.

The gene calls are TRBV29-1 and TRBJ1-2; D gene unclear. V gave up 7 bases and J gave up 4 bases, with 13 bases separating them. This CDR3 has 12 residues. Germline CDR1 SQVTM, CDR2 ANQGSEA. CDR3 in DNA: TGCAGCGCCAGCGAGGGCCGCTATGGCTACACCTTC. Translating it yields CSASEGRYGYTF.

With regard to this clone: This sample also contains other DNA sequences that code for the same CDR3. The CDR3, as DNA: TGTGCCAGCAGCCGGACTAGCGGTGAGCAGTTCTTC. This sequence encodes CASSRTSGEQFF. The V call is TRBV7-8, the J call TRBJ2-1; 10 nucleotides match TRBD2. The V gene's germline CDR1 is SGHVS and CDR2 FQNEAQ. The length of the CDR3 is 12 residues. Unmatched junction bases numbered 1, after V lost 5 bases and J lost 9 bases.

The chain links TRBV7-2 to TRBJ2-7, with 9 bases matching TRBD1. Trimming removed 5 bases from V and 6 bases from J; junction bases left unmatched: 11. This CDR3 region has 15 residues. Germline lookup yields CDR1 SGHTA and CDR2 FQGNSA. DNA for the CDR3: TGTGCCAGCAGCACTGGTGGGGGACAGGGCGTCGAGCAGTACTTC. It codes for CASSTGGGQGVEQYF.

This chain links TRBV6-2 or TRBV6-3 with TRBJ1-1; 10 bases are shared with TRBD1. The CDR3 has 17 amino acids. Germline V lookup: CDR1 MNHEY, CDR2 SVGEGT. Losses at the gene ends were 5 bases for V and 0 bases for J; bases not matched to a gene: 9. CDR3 nucleotide sequence: TGTGCCAGCAGTCCCCCCGACAGGGGGCTTATGAACACTGAAGCTTTCTTT. Its protein product is CASSPPDRGLMNTEAFF.

The V and J genes are TRBV7-9 and TRBJ2-1; possible D gene TRBD1, 6 bases. This CDR3 is built from 18 residues. Trimming took 5 bases from V and 5 from J, leaving 25 bases between them. Per the germline V gene, CDR1 is SEHNR and CDR2 is FQNEAQ (reference sequence). The CDR3 is CASSHMAGASDVDNEQFF. CDR3 in DNA: TGTGCCAGCAGCCACATGGCAGGGGCATCCGACGTGGACAATGAGCAGTTCTTC.

The chain has TRBV5-1 and TRBJ1-2; D unresolved. Germline values: CDR1 SGHRS, CDR2 YFSETQ. The CDR3 is made up of 13 amino acids. Trimming removed 0 bases from V and 2 bases from J, with 5 bases in between. Here the CDR3 DNA reads TGCGCCAGCAGCTTGGACAGCAACTATGGCTACACCTTC. This codes for CASSLDSNYGYTF.

The rearrangement uses TRBV29-1 and TRBJ1-1, with D possibly being TRBD1 (5 bases). In germline, CDR1 is SQVTM, CDR2 ANQGSEA. The CDR3 is 14 amino acids. Trimming took off 3 bases at V and 5 bases at J, with 16 bases between the two ends. The CDR3 sequence: CSVEGQGGGTEAFF. DNA of the CDR3: TGCAGCGTTGAGGGCCAGGGAGGAGGTACTGAAGCTTTCTTT.

V gene TRBV6-1 combines with J gene TRBJ2-1; 10 positions agree with TRBD2. Germline-derived CDR1 and CDR2 are MNHNS and SASEGT. V shed 0 bases and J 7 bases; nucleotides not matched to a gene: 6. The CDR3 is 16 residues long. The CDR3 region has the DNA TGTGCCAGCAGTGAAGCGGGTAGCGGGAGGTTGAATGAGCAGTTCTTC. This encodes CASSEAGSGRLNEQFF.

This chain joins TRBV28 and TRBJ1-6, with 8 bases matching TRBD1. V trimming: 6 bases; J trimming: 7 bases; junction bases outside the gene matches: 2. Germline V CDR1 and CDR2: MDHEN, SYDVKM. The CDR3 sequence is 13 residues long. CDR3 in DNA: TGTGCCAGCAGCAGGGACAGGAATTCACCCCTCCACTTT. Translation: CASSRDRNSPLHF.

The chain has TRBV20-1 and TRBJ1-5; TRBD1 aligns across 7 bases. V lost 3 bases, J lost 2 bases, and 7 bases stayed unmatched. The germline CDR1 and CDR2 sequences are DFQATT and SNEGSKA (reference sequence). The CDR3 totals 15 residues. Here the CDR3 DNA reads TGCAGTGCTAGTTTCTCCGGGACAGGCAATCAGCCCCAGCATTTT. Residues: CSASFSGTGNQPQHF.

The genes are TRBV19 and TRBJ2-3; possible D gene TRBD1, 5 bases. Trimming removed 5 bases from V and 0 bases from J, with 15 bases in between. Germline V CDR1 and CDR2: LNHDA, SQIVND (reference sequence). This CDR3 has 16 residues. The CDR3 nucleotides read TGTGCCAGTAGTCCTCTGTCAGGGTTTAGCACAGATACGCAGTATTTT. Amino acid sequence: CASSPLSGFSTDTQYF.